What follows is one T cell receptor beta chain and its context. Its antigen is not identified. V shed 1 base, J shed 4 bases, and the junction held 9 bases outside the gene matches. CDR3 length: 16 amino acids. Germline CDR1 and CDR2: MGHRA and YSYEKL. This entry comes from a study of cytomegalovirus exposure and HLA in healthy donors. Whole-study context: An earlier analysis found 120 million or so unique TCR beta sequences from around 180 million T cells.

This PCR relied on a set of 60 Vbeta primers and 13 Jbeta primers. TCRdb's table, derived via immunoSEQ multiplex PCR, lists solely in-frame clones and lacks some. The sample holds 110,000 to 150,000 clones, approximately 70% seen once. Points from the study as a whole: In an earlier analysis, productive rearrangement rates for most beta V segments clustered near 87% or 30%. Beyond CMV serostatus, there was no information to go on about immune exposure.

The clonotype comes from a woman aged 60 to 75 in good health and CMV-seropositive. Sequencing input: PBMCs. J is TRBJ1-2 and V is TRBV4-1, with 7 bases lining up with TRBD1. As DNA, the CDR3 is TGCGCCAGCAGCCAAGCCCCACAGACAGGGACCTATGGCTACACCTTC. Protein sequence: CASSQAPQTGTYGYTF.